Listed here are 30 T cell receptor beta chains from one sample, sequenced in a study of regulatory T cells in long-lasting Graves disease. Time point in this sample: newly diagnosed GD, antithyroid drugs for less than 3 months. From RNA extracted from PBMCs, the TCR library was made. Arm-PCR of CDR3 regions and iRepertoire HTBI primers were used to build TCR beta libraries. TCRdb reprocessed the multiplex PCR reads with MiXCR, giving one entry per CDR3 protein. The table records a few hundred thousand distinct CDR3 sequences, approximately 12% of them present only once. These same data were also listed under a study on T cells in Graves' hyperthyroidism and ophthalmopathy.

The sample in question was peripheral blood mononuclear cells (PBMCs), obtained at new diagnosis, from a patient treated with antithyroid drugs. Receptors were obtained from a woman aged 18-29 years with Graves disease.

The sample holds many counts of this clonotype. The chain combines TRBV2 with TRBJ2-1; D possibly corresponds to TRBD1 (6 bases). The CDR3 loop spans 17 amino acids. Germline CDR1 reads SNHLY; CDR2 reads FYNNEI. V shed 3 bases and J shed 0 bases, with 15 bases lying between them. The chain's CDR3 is CASSDVGALSSYNEQFF. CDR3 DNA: TGTGCCAGCAGTGACGTGGGGGCCCTGAGCTCCTACAATGAGCAGTTCTTC.

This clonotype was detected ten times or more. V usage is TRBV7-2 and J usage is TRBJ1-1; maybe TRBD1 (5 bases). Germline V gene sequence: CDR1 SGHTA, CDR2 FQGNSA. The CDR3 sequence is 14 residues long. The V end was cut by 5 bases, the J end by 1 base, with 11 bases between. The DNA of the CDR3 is TGTGCCAGCAGCCCCGGGGGGAGGAACACTGAAGCTTTCTTT. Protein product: CASSPGGRNTEAFF.

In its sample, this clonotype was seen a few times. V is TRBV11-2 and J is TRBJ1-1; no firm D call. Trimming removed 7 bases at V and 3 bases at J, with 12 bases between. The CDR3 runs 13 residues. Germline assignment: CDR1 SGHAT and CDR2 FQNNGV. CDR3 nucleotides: TGTGCCAGCAAACTGACTGACCACACTGAAGCTTTCTTT. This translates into CASKLTDHTEAFF.

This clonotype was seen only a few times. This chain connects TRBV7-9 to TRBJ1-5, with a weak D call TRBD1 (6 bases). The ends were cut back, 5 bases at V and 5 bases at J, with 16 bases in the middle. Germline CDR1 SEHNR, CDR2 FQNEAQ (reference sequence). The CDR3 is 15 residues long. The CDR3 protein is CASSPGYREHQPQHF. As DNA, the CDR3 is TGTGCCAGCAGCCCAGGGTACAGGGAACATCAGCCCCAGCATTTT. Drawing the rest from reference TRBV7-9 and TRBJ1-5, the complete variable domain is DTGVSQNPRHKITKRGQNVTFRCDPISEHNRLYWYRQTLGQGPEFLTYFQNEAQLEKSRLLSDRFSAERPKGSFSTLEIQRTEQGDSAMYLCASSPGYREHQPQHFGDGTRLSIL.

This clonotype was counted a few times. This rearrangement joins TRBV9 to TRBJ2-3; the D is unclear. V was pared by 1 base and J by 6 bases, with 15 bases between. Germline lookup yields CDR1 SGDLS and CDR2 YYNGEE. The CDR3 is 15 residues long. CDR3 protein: CASSVSAVQYDTQYF. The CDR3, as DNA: TGTGCCAGCAGCGTAAGCGCGGTCCAGTATGATACGCAGTATTTT.

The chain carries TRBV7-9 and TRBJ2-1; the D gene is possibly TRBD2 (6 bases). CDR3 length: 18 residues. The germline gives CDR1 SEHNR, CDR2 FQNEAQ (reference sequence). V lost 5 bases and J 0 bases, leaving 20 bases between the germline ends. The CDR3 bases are TGTGCCAGCAGCCCCCGTGAGGTGACGGGAGACTCCTACAATGAGCAGTTCTTC. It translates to CASSPREVTGDSYNEQFF.

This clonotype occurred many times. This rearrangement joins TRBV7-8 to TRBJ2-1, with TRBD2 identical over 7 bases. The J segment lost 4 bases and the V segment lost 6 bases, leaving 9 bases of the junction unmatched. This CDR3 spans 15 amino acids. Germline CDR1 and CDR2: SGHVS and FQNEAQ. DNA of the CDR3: TGTGCCAGCAGGGGAAAGCGGGACTTATACAATGAGCAGTTCTTC. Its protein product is CASRGKRDLYNEQFF.

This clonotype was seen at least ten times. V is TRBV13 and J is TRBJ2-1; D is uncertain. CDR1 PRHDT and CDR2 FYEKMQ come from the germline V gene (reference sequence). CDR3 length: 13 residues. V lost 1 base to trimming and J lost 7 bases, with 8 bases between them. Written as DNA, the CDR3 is TGTGCCAGCAGCTTAGTGCGACGTAATGAGCAGTTCTTC. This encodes CASSLVRRNEQFF.

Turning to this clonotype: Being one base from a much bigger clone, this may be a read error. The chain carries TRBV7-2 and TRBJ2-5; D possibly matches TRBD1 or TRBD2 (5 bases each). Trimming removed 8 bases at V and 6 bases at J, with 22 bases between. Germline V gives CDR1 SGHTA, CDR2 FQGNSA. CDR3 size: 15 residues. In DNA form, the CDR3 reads TGTGCCAGCGAAATAGGGACCTTCTCGAGAAAGACCCAGTACTTC. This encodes CASEIGTFSRKTQYF. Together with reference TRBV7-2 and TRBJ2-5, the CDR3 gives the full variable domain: GAGVSQSPSNKVTEKGKDVELRCDPISGHTALYWYRQSLGQGLEFLIYFQGNSAPDKSGLPSDRFSAERTGGSVSTLTIQRTQQEDSAVYLCASEIGTFSRKTQYFGPGTRLLVL.

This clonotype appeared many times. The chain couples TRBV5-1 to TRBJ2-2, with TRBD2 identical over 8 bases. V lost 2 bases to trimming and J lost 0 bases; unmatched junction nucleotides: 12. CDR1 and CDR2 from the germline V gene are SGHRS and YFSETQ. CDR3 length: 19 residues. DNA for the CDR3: TGCGCCAGCAGCTTCCCCTCGCTAGCGGGTACGACGAACACCGGGGAGCTGTTTTTT. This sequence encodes CASSFPSLAGTTNTGELFF.

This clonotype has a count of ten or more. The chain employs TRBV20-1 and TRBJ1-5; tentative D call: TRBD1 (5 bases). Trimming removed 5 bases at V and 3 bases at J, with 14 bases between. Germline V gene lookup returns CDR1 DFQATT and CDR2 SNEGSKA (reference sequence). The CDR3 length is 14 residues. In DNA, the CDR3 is TGCAGTGCTCATCTTGGGGGAAACAATCAGCCCCAGCATTTT. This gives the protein CSAHLGGNNQPQHF.

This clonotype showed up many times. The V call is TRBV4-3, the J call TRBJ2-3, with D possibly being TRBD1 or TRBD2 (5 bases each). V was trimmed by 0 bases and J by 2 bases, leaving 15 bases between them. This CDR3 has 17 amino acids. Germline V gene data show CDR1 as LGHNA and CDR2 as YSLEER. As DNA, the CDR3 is TGCGCCAGCAGCCAAGAGAGGGGCCGCAGCTACACAGATACGCAGTATTTT. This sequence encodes CASSQERGRSYTDTQYF.

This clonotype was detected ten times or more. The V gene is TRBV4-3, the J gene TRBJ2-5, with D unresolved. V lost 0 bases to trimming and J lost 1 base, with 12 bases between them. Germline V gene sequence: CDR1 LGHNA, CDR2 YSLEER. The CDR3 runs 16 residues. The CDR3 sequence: CASSQDRAGAQETQYF. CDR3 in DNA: TGCGCCAGCAGCCAAGATCGGGCAGGAGCCCAAGAGACCCAGTACTTC.

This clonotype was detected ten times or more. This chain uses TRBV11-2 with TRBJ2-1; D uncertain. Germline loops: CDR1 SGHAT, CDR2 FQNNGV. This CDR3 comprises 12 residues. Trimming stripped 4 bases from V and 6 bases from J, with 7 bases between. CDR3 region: CASSWAFNEQFF. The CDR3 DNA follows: TGTGCCAGCAGCTGGGCCTTCAATGAGCAGTTCTTC.

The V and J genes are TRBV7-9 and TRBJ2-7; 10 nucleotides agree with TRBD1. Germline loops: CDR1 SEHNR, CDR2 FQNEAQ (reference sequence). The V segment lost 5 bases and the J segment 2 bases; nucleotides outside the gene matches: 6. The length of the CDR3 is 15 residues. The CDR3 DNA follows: TGTGCCAGCAGCGCATCAGGACAGGGGGCCTACGAGCAGTACTTC. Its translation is CASSASGQGAYEQYF.

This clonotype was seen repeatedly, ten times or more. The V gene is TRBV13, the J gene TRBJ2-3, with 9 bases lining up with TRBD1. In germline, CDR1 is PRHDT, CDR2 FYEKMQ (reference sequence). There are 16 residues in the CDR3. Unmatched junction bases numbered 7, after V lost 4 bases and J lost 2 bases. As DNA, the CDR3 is TGTGCCAGCAGCTCCAGGACAGGGGCGATCACAGATACGCAGTATTTT. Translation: CASSSRTGAITDTQYF. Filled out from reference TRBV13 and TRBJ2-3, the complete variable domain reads AAGVIQSPRHLIKEKRETATLKCYPIPRHDTVYWYQQGPGQDPQFLISFYEKMQSDKGSIPDRFSAQQFSDYHSELNMSSLELGDSALYFCASSSRTGAITDTQYFGPGTRLTVL.

In DNA, the CDR3 is TGTGCCAGCAGCACCCTGACAGCTGAAGCTTTCTTT. Translating gives CASSTLTAEAFF. The V gene is TRBV11-2, the J gene TRBJ1-1; TRBD1 might be the D (5 bases). V was shortened by 5 bases and J by 6 bases, with 10 bases between the two germline ends. CDR1 and CDR2 (germline): SGHAT, FQNNGV. The CDR3 loop spans 12 amino acids.

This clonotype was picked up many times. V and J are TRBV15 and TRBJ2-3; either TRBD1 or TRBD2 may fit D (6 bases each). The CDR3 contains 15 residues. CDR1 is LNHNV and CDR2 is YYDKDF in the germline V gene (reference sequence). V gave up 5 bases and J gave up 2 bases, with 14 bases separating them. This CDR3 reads CATSPWGADTDTQYF. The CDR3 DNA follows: TGTGCCACCAGCCCTTGGGGGGCAGACACAGATACGCAGTATTTT.

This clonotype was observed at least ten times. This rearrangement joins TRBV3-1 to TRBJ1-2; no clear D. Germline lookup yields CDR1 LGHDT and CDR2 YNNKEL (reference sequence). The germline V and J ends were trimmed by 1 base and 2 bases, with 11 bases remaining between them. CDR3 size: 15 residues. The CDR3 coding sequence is TGTGCCAGCAGCCAAGCCCCCTCGGTAAACTATGGCTACACCTTC. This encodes CASSQAPSVNYGYTF. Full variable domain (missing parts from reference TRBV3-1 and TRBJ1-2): DTAVSQTPKYLVTQMGNDKSIKCEQNLGHDTMYWYKQDSKKFLKIMFSYNNKELIINETVPNRFSPKSPDKAHLNLHINSLELGDSAVYFCASSQAPSVNYGYTFGSGTRLTVV.

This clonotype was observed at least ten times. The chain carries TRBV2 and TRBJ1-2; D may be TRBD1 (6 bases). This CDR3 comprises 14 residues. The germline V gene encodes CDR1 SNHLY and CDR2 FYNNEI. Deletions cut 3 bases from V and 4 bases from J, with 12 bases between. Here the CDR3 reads CASSDLRQAYGYTF. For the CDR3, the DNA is TGTGCCAGCAGTGATCTACGACAGGCCTATGGCTACACCTTC.

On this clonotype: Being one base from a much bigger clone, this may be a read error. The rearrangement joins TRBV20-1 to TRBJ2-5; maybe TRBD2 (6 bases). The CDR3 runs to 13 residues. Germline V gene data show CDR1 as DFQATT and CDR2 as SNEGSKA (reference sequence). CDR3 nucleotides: TGCAGTGCTAGACCCATCCGGGACTCCCCTCAGTGCTTC. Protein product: CSARPIRDSPQCF.

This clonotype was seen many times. The CDR3 sequence is CASRPPPGTSAAQETQYF. DNA of the CDR3: TGTGCCAGCCGCCCCCCCCCCGGGACTAGCGCGGCCCAAGAGACCCAGTACTTC. The chain is built from TRBV7-6 and TRBJ2-5, with 10 bases aligning to TRBD2. This CDR3 has 18 residues. The germline gives CDR1 SGHVS, CDR2 FNYEAQ. Losses at the gene ends were 8 bases for V and 1 base for J; bases not matched to a gene: 16.

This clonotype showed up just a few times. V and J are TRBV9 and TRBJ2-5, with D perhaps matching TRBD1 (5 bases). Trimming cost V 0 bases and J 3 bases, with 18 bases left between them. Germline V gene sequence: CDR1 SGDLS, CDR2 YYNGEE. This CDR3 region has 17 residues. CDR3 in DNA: TGTGCCAGCAGCGTAGAAGGGGTCGGAACAGGAGAAGAGACCCAGTACTTC. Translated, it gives CASSVEGVGTGEETQYF.

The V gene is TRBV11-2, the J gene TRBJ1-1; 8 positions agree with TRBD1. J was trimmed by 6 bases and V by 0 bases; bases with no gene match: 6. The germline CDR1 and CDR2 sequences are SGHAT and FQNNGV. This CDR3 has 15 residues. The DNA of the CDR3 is TGTGCCAGCAGCTTAGATGGGAGGACAGGGTCTGAAGCTTTCTTT. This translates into CASSLDGRTGSEAFF.

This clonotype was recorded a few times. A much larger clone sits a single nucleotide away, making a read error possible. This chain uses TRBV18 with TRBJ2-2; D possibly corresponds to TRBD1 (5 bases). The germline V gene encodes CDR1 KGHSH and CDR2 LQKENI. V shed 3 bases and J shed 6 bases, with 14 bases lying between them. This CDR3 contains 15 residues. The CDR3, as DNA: TGTGCCAGCTCACCGACGGCAGGGATAGCCGGGGAGCTGTTTTTT. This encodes CASSPTAGIAGELFF.

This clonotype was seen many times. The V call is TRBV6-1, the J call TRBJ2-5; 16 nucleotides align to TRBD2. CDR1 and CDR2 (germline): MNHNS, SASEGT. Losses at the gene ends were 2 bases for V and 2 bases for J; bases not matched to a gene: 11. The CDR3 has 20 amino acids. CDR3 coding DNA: TGTGCCAGCAGTGAAAGACTAACCACGGGACTAGCGGGAGGGCAAGAGACCCAGTACTTC. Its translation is CASSERLTTGLAGGQETQYF.

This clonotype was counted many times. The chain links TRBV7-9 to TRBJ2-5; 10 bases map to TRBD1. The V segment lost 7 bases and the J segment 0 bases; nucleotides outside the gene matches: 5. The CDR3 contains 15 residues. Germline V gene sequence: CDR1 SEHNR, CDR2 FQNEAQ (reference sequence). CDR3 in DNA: TGTGCCAGCAACCCGGACAGGGGGTACCAAGAGACCCAGTACTTC. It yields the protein CASNPDRGYQETQYF.

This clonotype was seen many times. DNA of the CDR3: TGTGCCAGCAGCGTAGTCGGGAGCGGGGGAGGATACAATGAGCAGTTCTTC. Translation: CASSVVGSGGGYNEQFF. The genes are TRBV9 and TRBJ2-1; 8 bases are shared with TRBD2. The germline CDR1 and CDR2 sequences are SGDLS and YYNGEE. CDR3 length: 17 residues. Germline trimming cut 0 bases from V and 4 bases from J; bases unmatched to any gene: 9. The full variable domain, completed using reference TRBV9 and TRBJ2-1, is DSGVTQTPKHLITATGQRVTLRCSPRSGDLSVYWYQQSLDQGLQFLIQYYNGEERAKGNILERFSAQQFPDLHSELNLSSLELGDSALYFCASSVVGSGGGYNEQFFGPGTRLTVL.

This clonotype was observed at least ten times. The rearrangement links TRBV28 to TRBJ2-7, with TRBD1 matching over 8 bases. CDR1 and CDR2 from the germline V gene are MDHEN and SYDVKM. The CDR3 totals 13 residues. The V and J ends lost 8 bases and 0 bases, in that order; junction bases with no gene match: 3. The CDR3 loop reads CASRTGYSYEQYF. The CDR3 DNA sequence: TGTGCCAGCCGGACAGGGTACTCCTACGAGCAGTACTTC.

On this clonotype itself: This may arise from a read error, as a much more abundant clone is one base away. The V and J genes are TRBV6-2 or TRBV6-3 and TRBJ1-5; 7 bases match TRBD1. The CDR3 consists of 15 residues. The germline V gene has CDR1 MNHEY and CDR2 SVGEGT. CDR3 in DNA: TGTGCCGGCAGAACGCCGGGACAGATGAATCAGCCCCAGCATTTT. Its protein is CAGRTPGQMNQPQHF.